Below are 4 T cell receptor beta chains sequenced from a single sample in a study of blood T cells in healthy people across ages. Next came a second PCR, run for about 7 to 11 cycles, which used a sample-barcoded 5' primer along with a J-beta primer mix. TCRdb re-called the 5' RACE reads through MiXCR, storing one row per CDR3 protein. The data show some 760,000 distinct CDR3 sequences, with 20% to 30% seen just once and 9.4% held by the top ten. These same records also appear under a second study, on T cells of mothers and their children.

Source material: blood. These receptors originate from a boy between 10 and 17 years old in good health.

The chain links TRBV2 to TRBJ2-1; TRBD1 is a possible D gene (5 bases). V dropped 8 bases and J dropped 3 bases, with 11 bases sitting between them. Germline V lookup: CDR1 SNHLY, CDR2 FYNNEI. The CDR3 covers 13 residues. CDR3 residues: CASWRQNYNEQFF. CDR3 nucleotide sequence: TGTGCCAGCTGGAGACAGAACTACAATGAGCAGTTCTTC.

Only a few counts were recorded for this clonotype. The CDR3, as DNA: TGCGCCAGCAGCTCCTATAGCGGGAGTTACAATGAGCAGTTCTTC. This codes for CASSSYSGSYNEQFF. This chain connects TRBV5-1 to TRBJ2-1; 9 nucleotides line up with TRBD2. After removal of 3 bases from V and 4 bases from J, the junction contained 5 bases not matched to a gene. Germline lookup yields CDR1 SGHRS and CDR2 YFSETQ. The CDR3 contains 15 residues. The full variable domain, completed using reference TRBV5-1 and TRBJ2-1, is KAGVTQTPRYLIKTRGQQVTLSCSPISGHRSVSWYQQTPGQGLQFLFEYFSETQRNKGNFPGRFSGRQFSNSRSEMNVSTLELGDSALYLCASSSYSGSYNEQFFGPGTRLTVL.

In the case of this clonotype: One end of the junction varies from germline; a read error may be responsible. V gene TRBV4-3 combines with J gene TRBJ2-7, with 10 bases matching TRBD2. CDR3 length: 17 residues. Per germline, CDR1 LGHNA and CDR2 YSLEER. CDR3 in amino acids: CASNQDTTSGVSYEQYF. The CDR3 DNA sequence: TGCGCCAGCAACCAAGATACTACTAGCGGGGTTTCCTACGAGCAGTACTTC.

The CDR3 here is CASSGGTGSDGYTF. CDR3 DNA sequence: TGCGCCAGCAGCGGCGGGACAGGGAGCGATGGCTACACCTTC. The chain is built from TRBV5-1 and TRBJ1-2; TRBD1 matches at 9 bases. Germline values: CDR1 SGHRS, CDR2 YFSETQ. V lost 4 bases, J lost 6 bases, and 7 bases stayed unmatched. The CDR3 sequence is 14 residues long.